These 7 T cell receptor beta chains originate from one sample sequenced in a study of T cell responses to AZD1222 COVID-19 vaccine. Repertoires were generated with immunoSEQ multiplex PCR, while TCRdb's copy carries only in-frame clones and drops some. The data show about 92,000 clones, about nine tenths seen once. The source was peripheral blood, collected on day 0 of AZD1222 vaccination. The receptor set was obtained from an adult in good health.

This chain connects TRBV10-3 to TRBJ2-1, with D hard to call. This CDR3 has 13 amino acids. Germline values: CDR1 ENHRY, CDR2 SYGVKD. Trimming stripped 4 bases from V and 6 bases from J, with 10 bases between. The CDR3 DNA reads as TGTGCCATCAGTGGCGGTCCTTTCAATGAGCAGTTCTTC. It specifies CAISGGPFNEQFF.

V usage is TRBV25-1 and J usage is TRBJ1-4; tentative D call: TRBD1 (5 bases). Germline V gene data show CDR1 as MGHDK and CDR2 as SYGVNS. With 4 bases removed from V and 6 bases from J, the gap between germline ends came to 15 bases. This CDR3 contains 15 residues. The CDR3 DNA is TGTGCCAGCAGTGCTTTTGGCCAGGGCGATGAAAAACTGTTTTTT. It specifies CASSAFGQGDEKLFF. Full variable domain (remainder filled in from reference TRBV25-1 and TRBJ1-4): EADIYQTPRYLVIGTGKKITLECSQTMGHDKMYWYQQDPGMELHLIHYSYGVNSTEKGDLSSESTVSRIRTEHFPLTLESARPSHTSQYLCASSAFGQGDEKLFFGSGTQLSVL.

The chain recombines TRBV19 with TRBJ1-5, with D possibly TRBD1 on 6 matching bases. Trimming removed 8 bases from V and 4 bases from J, with 12 bases in between. CDR3 length equals 13 residues. Germline V gene lookup returns CDR1 LNHDA and CDR2 SQIVND (reference sequence). The CDR3 nucleotides are TGTGCCAGTTCCCGGGACAAAAATCAGCCCCAGCATTTT. Encoded protein: CASSRDKNQPQHF.

This chain joins TRBV11-2 and TRBJ2-1; TRBD1 matches 8 bases. CDR3 length: 16 amino acids. Per the germline V gene, CDR1 is SGHAT and CDR2 is FQNNGV. J was trimmed by 0 bases and V by 5 bases; bases with no gene match: 6. Here the CDR3 reads CASSQTGAPSYNEQFF. Here the CDR3 DNA reads TGTGCCAGCAGCCAGACAGGGGCGCCCTCCTACAATGAGCAGTTCTTC.

The chain uses TRBV11-2 and TRBJ2-1; the D gene is possibly TRBD2 (6 bases). This CDR3 comprises 15 residues. Trimming cost V 0 bases and J 8 bases, with 14 bases left between them. Per germline, CDR1 SGHAT and CDR2 FQNNGV. For the CDR3, the DNA is TGTGCCAGCAGCTTAGATCCGGGGGAGGCGGATGAGCAGTTCTTC. Its translation is CASSLDPGEADEQFF.

This chain joins TRBV21-1 and TRBJ2-3; the table's D call, TRBD2, has no DNA check behind it. TRBV21-1 is classified as a pseudogene. CDR3 length: 15 amino acids. CDR3 sequence reads: CASSKTSGRVDTQYF. The DNA of the CDR3 is TGTGCCAGCAGCAAAACTAGCGGGAGGGTGGATACGCAGTATTTT.

The chain recombines TRBV13 with TRBJ2-4; 9 bases match TRBD2. The junction had 6 bases not matched to a gene; V was cut back by 3 bases and J by 0 bases. This CDR3 comprises 17 residues. Germline assignment: CDR1 PRHDT and CDR2 FYEKMQ (reference sequence). The CDR3 here is CASSFGTSTVAKNIQYF. The CDR3 nucleotides read TGTGCCAGCAGCTTTGGGACTAGCACTGTAGCCAAAAACATTCAGTACTTC.